This T cell receptor (beta chain) stems from a study of cytomegalovirus exposure and HLA in healthy donors. Details on this clone: Antigen specificity is unknown.

A multiplex PCR was run with 60 Vbeta primers and 13 Jbeta primers. Measured with immunoSEQ multiplex PCR; TCRdb has only the in-frame clones, and not every one. The sample records 90,000 to 120,000 clones, around 72% being singletons. Overall study findings and caveats: It emerged from a later analysis that several of the most significant clusters appeared to be linked to common viral pathogens.

Germline assignment: CDR1 SGHNT and CDR2 YYREEE (reference sequence). This CDR3 contains 17 residues. J lost 1 base, V lost 5 bases, and 10 bases had no gene match. The chain links TRBV5-4 to TRBJ2-2, with 8 bases lining up with TRBD1. This TCR derives from a woman in her thirties or forties in good health and CMV-seropositive. The sample taken for sequencing was PBMCs. CDR3 bases: TGTGCCAGCAGTCCTCCTCCCGGGACAGGGAACACCGGGGAGCTGTTTTTT. This codes for CASSPPPGTGNTGELFF.